Below are 32 T cell receptor beta chains sequenced from a single sample in a study of CD8 T cells in ankylosing spondylitis. No antigen is known for these receptors. Points from the study as a whole: The study identified a TCR beta motif of under 10 highly homologous variants that appeared characteristic of ankylosing spondylitis blood.

TCRdb ran MiXCR on the 5' RACE reads and lists one entry per CDR3 protein. The sample has around 480,000 distinct CDR3 sequences, 17% seen once. Sequencing input: blood, either unsorted or a sorted T cell fraction (not recorded which). The source is a male donor with ankylosing spondylitis.

This clonotype showed up many times. The genes are TRBV29-1 and TRBJ2-7; 9 positions agree with TRBD1. CDR3 length equals 13 residues. V lost 4 bases to trimming and J lost 6 bases; unmatched junction nucleotides: 7. The V gene's germline CDR1 is SQVTM and CDR2 ANQGSEA. CDR3 sequence (DNA): TGCAGCGTTGGACAGGGGGGAGAGCGCGAGCAGTACTTC. It specifies CSVGQGGEREQYF.

This clonotype was counted a few times. The rearrangement joins TRBV6-2 or TRBV6-3 to TRBJ1-1; the match to TRBD1 covers 8 bases. The CDR3 runs to 19 residues. V dropped 2 bases and J dropped 4; count of bases not matched to a gene: 18. In germline, CDR1 is MNHEY, CDR2 SVGEGT. DNA for the CDR3: TGTGCCAGCAGTTACACCACTAGGACAGGGAAGATATGGGGCACTGAAGCTTTCTTT. The encoded protein is CASSYTTRTGKIWGTEAFF.

This clonotype has just a few counts. V and J are TRBV6-5 and TRBJ1-2; the D gene is possibly TRBD1 (6 bases). CDR1 and CDR2 (germline): MNHEY, SVGAGI. V dropped 4 bases and J dropped 7 bases, with 10 bases sitting between them. This CDR3 is 12 amino acids long. As DNA, the CDR3 is TGTGCCAGCAGTTTACAGGGAGGTGGCTACACCTTC. Amino acid sequence: CASSLQGGGYTF.

The gene calls are TRBV5-6 and TRBJ1-6, with D perhaps TRBD1 (5 bases). The CDR3 sequence is 15 residues long. Trimming cost V 1 base and J 5 bases, with 10 bases left between them. CDR1 SGHDT and CDR2 YYEEEE come from the germline V gene. CDR3 in amino acids: CASSLRQTNNSPLHF. For the CDR3, the DNA is TGTGCCAGCAGCTTGCGACAGACTAATAATTCACCCCTCCACTTT.

There are many counts of this clonotype. This sequence joins TRBV12-3 or TRBV12-4 and TRBJ2-7; TRBD2 agrees at 7 bases. The CDR3 consists of 14 residues. Trimming cost V 3 bases and J 0 bases; bases outside gene matches: 2. The CDR3 sequence is CASSFSSGSYEQYF. CDR3 in DNA: TGTGCCAGCAGTTTCTCTAGCGGCTCCTACGAGCAGTACTTC.

The gene calls are TRBV6-1 and TRBJ2-3, with D perhaps assigned TRBD1 or TRBD2 (5 bases each). The germline V and J ends were trimmed by 5 bases and 1 base, with 10 bases remaining between them. Looked up from germline, CDR1 is MNHNS and CDR2 is SASEGT. The CDR3 sequence is 14 residues long. The CDR3 region has the DNA TGTGCCAGCAGTCCGGGACGACGCACAGATACGCAGTATTTT. It yields the protein CASSPGRRTDTQYF.

The CDR3 spells CSALGRDRGGETQYF. The CDR3 nucleotides read TGCAGCGCCCTAGGCCGGGACAGGGGGGGGGAGACCCAGTACTTC. V usage is TRBV29-1 and J usage is TRBJ2-5, with TRBD1 matching over 11 bases. The V and J ends lost 7 bases and 5 bases, in that order; junction bases with no gene match: 12. Germline CDR1 reads SQVTM; CDR2 reads ANQGSEA. The CDR3 covers 15 residues.

This clonotype has just a few counts. V usage is TRBV28 and J usage is TRBJ1-2; D is uncertain. Trimming removed 8 bases at V and 8 bases at J, with 21 bases between. This CDR3 has 14 residues. The V gene's germline CDR1 is MDHEN and CDR2 SYDVKM. In nucleotides, the CDR3 is TGTGCCAGCTCCACCGTGGGCCCCCCTGAAGGCTACACCTTC. This translates into CASSTVGPPEGYTF.

This clonotype turned up a few times. V usage is TRBV12-3 or TRBV12-4 and J usage is TRBJ1-5; possibly TRBD1 for D (6 bases). The CDR3 covers 15 residues. V lost 6 bases and J 1 base, leaving 13 bases between the germline ends. The CDR3 nucleotides read TGTGCCAGCAGCCAAACCGGGACAAGCAATCAGCCCCAGCATTTT. Translation: CASSQTGTSNQPQHF.

The chain is built from TRBV6-1 and TRBJ2-3; 11 nucleotides match TRBD2. Unmatched junction bases numbered 12, after V lost 11 bases and J lost 2 bases. The CDR3 length is 16 residues. Germline V lookup: CDR1 MNHNS, CDR2 SASEGT. CDR3 DNA sequence: TGTGCCGCCACCGCGAGACTAGCGGGGTACACAGATACGCAGTATTTT. Residues: CAATARLAGYTDTQYF.

The CDR3 sequence is CASSDYRGMGEQYF. CDR3 DNA: TGTGCCAGCAGTGACTACAGGGGAATGGGCGAGCAGTACTTC. The chain couples TRBV6-1 to TRBJ2-7, with 7 bases identical to TRBD1. This CDR3 is built from 14 residues. Germline V gene data show CDR1 as MNHNS and CDR2 as SASEGT. J gave up 6 bases and V 3 bases, and 8 bases lay outside the gene matches.

V gene TRBV20-1 combines with J gene TRBJ1-6, with TRBD1 identical over 10 bases. Germline CDR1 and CDR2: DFQATT and SNEGSKA (reference sequence). The CDR3 loop spans 15 amino acids. With V trimmed by 2 bases and J by 9 bases, 7 bases remained unmatched. The CDR3, as DNA: TGCAGTGCTAGAAGCCTCGACAGGGGGCTTTCACCCCTCCACTTT. Protein product: CSARSLDRGLSPLHF.

This clonotype has a count of ten or more. This chain joins TRBV4-3 and TRBJ2-1; D gene unclear. Trimming took off 0 bases at V and 6 bases at J, with 6 bases between the two ends. The CDR3 spans 13 residues. In germline, CDR1 is LGHNA, CDR2 YSLEER. The chain's CDR3 is CASSQDGSNEQFF. CDR3 DNA sequence: TGCGCCAGCAGCCAAGACGGCTCCAATGAGCAGTTCTTC.

Only a few counts were recorded for this clonotype. This sequence joins TRBV20-1 and TRBJ2-2; the D call may be TRBD1 or TRBD2 (5 bases each). Trimming removed 0 bases at V and 5 bases at J, with 19 bases between. Germline loops: CDR1 DFQATT, CDR2 SNEGSKA (reference sequence). CDR3 length: 17 residues. CDR3 coding DNA: TGCAGTGCTAGAGATCCGGGGACGGGGTTTGGTACCGGGGAGCTGTTTTTT. This translates into CSARDPGTGFGTGELFF.

The table lists this clonotype with a few counts. This chain joins TRBV29-1 and TRBJ1-1; D gene unclear. This CDR3 has 14 amino acids. V dropped 4 bases and J dropped 1 base, with 13 bases sitting between them. Looked up from germline, CDR1 is SQVTM and CDR2 is ANQGSEA. The CDR3 protein is CSVASLDGNTEAFF. CDR3 nucleotide sequence: TGCAGCGTTGCAAGCCTGGACGGGAACACTGAAGCTTTCTTT.

This chain uses TRBV5-1 with TRBJ2-1; D may be TRBD2 (7 bases). CDR3 length: 15 residues. The V gene lost 4 bases and the J gene lost 4 bases, with 15 bases spanning the gap. The germline CDR1 and CDR2 sequences are SGHRS and YFSETQ. The CDR3 protein is CASSPRGGRYNEQFF. The CDR3 nucleotides read TGCGCCAGCAGCCCGAGGGGGGGTCGGTACAATGAGCAGTTCTTC.

The chain carries TRBV25-1 and TRBJ1-1; 10 positions match TRBD1. Germline trimming cut 6 bases from V and 4 bases from J; bases unmatched to any gene: 14. This CDR3 region has 17 residues. CDR1 and CDR2 (germline): MGHDK, SYGVNS. CDR3 nucleotide sequence: TGTGCCAGCAGACACGGGACAGGGGTGTTTCTCGGCACTGAAGCTTTCTTT. It specifies CASRHGTGVFLGTEAFF.

There are a few counts of this clonotype. The chain recombines TRBV10-3 with TRBJ2-7; D is possibly TRBD2 (5 bases). There are 15 residues in the CDR3. V lost 4 bases and J 2 bases, leaving 15 bases between the germline ends. CDR1 and CDR2 (germline): ENHRY, SYGVKD. The CDR3 here is CAISAPGVGTYEQYF. DNA of the CDR3: TGTGCCATCAGTGCCCCCGGGGTTGGTACCTACGAGCAGTACTTC.

There are many counts of this clonotype. The chain uses TRBV5-1 and TRBJ2-7; 9 bases line up with TRBD1. CDR3 length: 15 amino acids. The ends lost 4 bases at V and 2 bases at J; junction bases unmatched: 7. CDR1 is SGHRS, CDR2 YFSETQ, per germline. The CDR3 here is CASSGGQGPTYEQYF. The DNA of the CDR3 is TGCGCCAGCAGCGGTGGACAGGGGCCTACCTACGAGCAGTACTTC.

The CDR3 bases are TGTGCCAGCAGGGGACTGGCTTACAATGAGCAGTTCTTC. It yields the protein CASRGLAYNEQFF. The gene calls are TRBV27 and TRBJ2-1; possible D gene TRBD2, 6 bases. This CDR3 has 13 residues. V gave up 6 bases and J gave up 4 bases, with 10 bases separating them. Germline loops: CDR1 MNHEY, CDR2 SMNVEV (reference sequence).

This clonotype was observed a few times. V usage is TRBV7-6 and J usage is TRBJ2-3; a possible D gene is TRBD1 (5 bases). The CDR3 extends over 16 amino acids. V was trimmed by 5 bases and J by 5 bases, leaving 20 bases between them. In germline, CDR1 is SGHVS, CDR2 FNYEAQ. CDR3 nucleotides: TGTGCCAGCAGCACCAGGGAAGGGGTTATTGGAGATACGCAGTATTTT. Translated, it gives CASSTREGVIGDTQYF.

This clonotype was counted only a few times. The gene calls are TRBV5-1 and TRBJ1-4; D gene ambiguous. V was clipped by 1 base and J by 0 bases, with 7 bases between them. Germline lookup yields CDR1 SGHRS and CDR2 YFSETQ. This CDR3 has 15 amino acids. The CDR3 coding sequence is TGCGCCAGCAGCTTGCTCAGCACAACTAATGAAAAACTGTTTTTT. Residues: CASSLLSTTNEKLFF.

The chain employs TRBV4-1 and TRBJ2-7, with a tentative D call TRBD2 (7 bases). The germline CDR1 and CDR2 sequences are MGHRA and YSYEKL. The CDR3 contains 16 residues. With 0 bases removed from V and 6 bases from J, the gap between germline ends came to 18 bases. This CDR3 is CASSQDGGGSLREQYF. DNA of the CDR3: TGCGCCAGCAGCCAAGACGGCGGGGGCTCCCTCCGCGAGCAGTACTTC.

V usage is TRBV5-5 and J usage is TRBJ2-4; possibly TRBD1 for D (8 bases). CDR1 and CDR2 (germline): SGHKS, YYEKEE (reference sequence). The V end was cut by 0 bases, the J end by 9 bases, with 19 bases between. The CDR3 totals 16 residues. This chain's CDR3 is CASSLEGGRTGSIQYF. The CDR3 nucleotides read TGTGCCAGCAGCTTGGAGGGGGGGAGGACAGGGAGCATTCAGTACTTC.

The chain couples TRBV29-1 to TRBJ2-7, with 12 bases aligning to TRBD1. From germline, CDR1 is SQVTM and CDR2 ANQGSEA. V lost 6 bases, J lost 9 bases, and 9 bases stayed unmatched. The CDR3 covers 13 residues. As DNA, the CDR3 is TGCAGCGTCGTGGGACAGGGGGCCTTCGGGCAGTACTTC. It translates to CSVVGQGAFGQYF.

This sequence joins TRBV5-1 and TRBJ1-3; no clear D gene. This CDR3 region has 11 residues. Germline V gene sequence: CDR1 SGHRS, CDR2 YFSETQ. Trimming left V 7 bases short and J 3 bases short, with 5 bases between. This chain's CDR3 is CASEDGNTIYF. The CDR3 DNA reads as TGCGCCAGCGAGGATGGAAACACCATATATTTT.

The rearrangement uses TRBV6-6 and TRBJ2-7; D gene unclear. This CDR3 region has 12 residues. Germline CDR1 and CDR2: MNHNY and SVGAGI (reference sequence). The V end was cut by 5 bases, the J end by 4 bases, with 9 bases between. The DNA for the CDR3 is TGTGCCAGCAGTGAGATACTTTACGAGCAGTACTTC. Its protein is CASSEILYEQYF.

This clonotype was picked up a small number of times. The chain has TRBV20-1 and TRBJ1-2, with unresolved D. This CDR3 region has 16 residues. Trimming removed 0 bases at V and 2 bases at J, with 16 bases between. In germline, CDR1 is DFQATT, CDR2 SNEGSKA (reference sequence). In DNA form, the CDR3 reads TGCAGTGCTAGAGATTCTCAATTTCCCCCCAACTATGGCTACACCTTC. Protein sequence: CSARDSQFPPNYGYTF.

This clonotype has a handful of counts. This rearrangement joins TRBV6-1 to TRBJ1-5; maybe TRBD1 (6 bases). Germline V CDR1 and CDR2: MNHNS, SASEGT. V was clipped by 6 bases and J by 4 bases, with 19 bases between them. The CDR3 is 16 residues long. The CDR3 DNA reads as TGTGCCAGCAGACGGGGGGGGCAGGCTCAAAATCAGCCCCAGCATTTT. It is translated as CASRRGGQAQNQPQHF.

This clonotype showed up many times. In nucleotides, the CDR3 is TGCGCCAGCAGCCGGACACTAGCGATGAGCTCCTACGAGCAGTACTTC. Translation gives CASSRTLAMSSYEQYF. This chain uses TRBV4-3 with TRBJ2-7, with TRBD2 matching over 7 bases. Germline CDR1 reads LGHNA; CDR2 reads YSLEER. The CDR3 length is 16 residues. V lost 4 bases and J lost 0; bases outside the gene matches: 9.

The CDR3 is CAISPGGPRQGETQYF. The CDR3 DNA reads TGTGCCATCAGCCCCGGTGGCCCTCGACAGGGGGAGACCCAGTACTTC. The V gene is TRBV10-3, the J gene TRBJ2-5, with 8 nucleotides matching TRBD1. Germline-derived CDR1 and CDR2 are ENHRY and SYGVKD. The CDR3 spans 16 residues. J was trimmed by 5 bases and V by 6 bases; bases with no gene match: 14.

At least ten counts were recorded for this clonotype. This chain links TRBV5-1 with TRBJ2-1; no definite D call. The CDR3 extends over 15 amino acids. V gave up 0 bases and J gave up 3 bases, with 10 bases separating them. Germline lookup yields CDR1 SGHRS and CDR2 YFSETQ. The CDR3 nucleotides are TGCGCCAGCAGCTTGGTTGTGTCGAACTACAATGAGCAGTTCTTC. Protein sequence: CASSLVVSNYNEQFF.